One and the same sample provided the 27 T cell receptor beta chains below, sequenced in a study of cytomegalovirus exposure and HLA in healthy donors (TCRdb year 2017). Library generation was performed with the immunoSEQ multiplex PCR assay. For the multiplex PCR, a mixture combining 60 forward primers for TCR Vbeta segments and 13 reverse primers for TCR Jbeta segments was used. TCRdb re-hosts the immuneACCESS table, in-frame sequences only. Its copies lack some clones; in the studies checked, an unresolved V gene accounts for under half of them, and the cause for the rest is not known. This sample holds 130,000 to 150,000 clones; around 82% were observed only once. In total, the top ten clones hold under 7.5% of the sample. The specimen sequenced was PBMCs. The receptors stem from a man aged 35 to 55 in good health and CMV-seropositive.

This clone was seen once. V and J are TRBV30 and TRBJ2-2; D gene ambiguous. Germline-derived CDR1 and CDR2 are GTSNPN and SVGIG (reference sequence). The CDR3 is made up of 12 amino acids. Between the trimmed V and J ends, which lost 2 bases and 8 bases, there was a span of 9 bases. The CDR3 region has the DNA TGTGCCTGGAGTCTGAGTCTAGGGGAGCTGTTTTTT. Amino acids: CAWSLSLGELFF.

CDR3 residues: CASSYEAGGGQPQHF. Written as DNA, the CDR3 is TGTGCCAGCAGTTACGAGGCAGGGGGTGGTCAGCCCCAGCATTTT. This sequence joins TRBV6-6 and TRBJ1-5, with TRBD1 identical over 7 bases. V lost 2 bases to trimming and J lost 6 bases; unmatched junction nucleotides: 7. Germline CDR1 and CDR2: MNHNY and SVGAGI (reference sequence). The CDR3 is 15 residues long.

CDR3 loop: CASSLDRAGTGELFF. The CDR3 region has the DNA TGTGCCAGCAGCTTGGACAGGGCGGGCACCGGGGAGCTGTTTTTT. The chain joins TRBV5-6 to TRBJ2-2; TRBD1 is a possible D gene (6 bases). The CDR3 is 15 residues long. Germline V gene lookup returns CDR1 SGHDT and CDR2 YYEEEE. V lost 0 bases to trimming and J lost 4 bases, with 10 bases between them.

The V call is TRBV7-2, the J call TRBJ2-1; the D gene is possibly TRBD1 (5 bases). Trimming left V 5 bases short and J 0 bases short, with 14 bases between. The length of the CDR3 is 16 residues. In germline, CDR1 is SGHTA, CDR2 FQGNSA. The CDR3 loop is CASSKQAFGSYNEQFF. CDR3 nucleotides: TGTGCCAGCAGCAAACAGGCCTTTGGCTCCTACAATGAGCAGTTCTTC.

This clone was seen only a few times. J is TRBJ2-7 and V is TRBV10-3, with TRBD2 identical over 11 bases. Germline V lookup: CDR1 ENHRY, CDR2 SYGVKD. This CDR3 is 14 amino acids long. Losses at the gene ends were 11 bases for V and 5 bases for J; bases not matched to a gene: 11. CDR3 in DNA: TGTGCCTCCAGGAGGATAGCGGGAGGGCACGAGCAGTACTTC. Translated: CASRRIAGGHEQYF.

The chain is built from TRBV6-5 and TRBJ1-4; 8 nucleotides agree with TRBD1. The junction had 7 bases not matched to a gene; V was cut back by 6 bases and J by 4 bases. The CDR3 totals 15 residues. The V gene's germline CDR1 is MNHEY and CDR2 SVGAGI. The CDR3 sequence is CASRPRTGRNEKLFF. The CDR3 nucleotides read TGTGCCAGCAGACCCCGGACAGGGCGTAATGAAAAACTGTTTTTT.

The rearrangement uses TRBV15 and TRBJ2-7, with 10 nucleotides matching TRBD2. The V segment lost 1 base and the J segment 2 bases; nucleotides outside the gene matches: 2. CDR1 is LNHNV and CDR2 is YYDKDF in the germline V gene (reference sequence). The CDR3 totals 15 residues. For the CDR3, the DNA is TGTGCCACCAGCAGAGTCACTAGCGGGACCTACGAGCAGTACTTC. This translates into CATSRVTSGTYEQYF.

This clone has only one observation. This sequence joins TRBV4-3 and TRBJ2-7; TRBD1 matches 7 bases. The V gene end was trimmed by 0 bases and the J gene end by 1 base; junction bases not matched to a gene: 12. Germline loops: CDR1 LGHNA, CDR2 YSLEER. The CDR3 totals 18 residues. Written as DNA, the CDR3 is TGCGCCAGCAGCCAAGATACTCCTAGGCCAGGGGGATCCTACGAGCAGTACTTC. It translates to CASSQDTPRPGGSYEQYF.

The chain employs TRBV25-1 and TRBJ2-5; the match to TRBD1 covers 10 bases. The J call is doubtful: the DNA matches TRBJ2-7 better. This CDR3 is built from 15 residues. Germline V gene lookup returns CDR1 MGHDK and CDR2 SYGVNS. CDR3 in DNA: TGTGCCAGCAGTGAGGGACAGGGGATTCCATACGAGCAGTACTTC. Residues: CASSEGQGIPYEQYF.

V and J are TRBV15 and TRBJ2-1, with unresolved D. Germline-derived CDR1 and CDR2 are LNHNV and YYDKDF (reference sequence). This CDR3 comprises 14 residues. Deletions cut 3 bases from V and 8 bases from J, with 14 bases between. The CDR3 loop is CATSSSWARDEQFF. The CDR3 bases are TGTGCCACCAGCAGCAGTTGGGCTCGCGATGAGCAGTTCTTC.

V and J are TRBV19 and TRBJ2-1, with D tentatively TRBD2 (6 bases). Germline CDR1 reads LNHDA; CDR2 reads SQIVND (reference sequence). The CDR3 sequence is 14 residues long. V was cut by 5 bases and J by 0 bases, with 8 bases left in between. The CDR3 bases are TGTGCCAGTAGTCCGGGGGTCTCCTACAATGAGCAGTTCTTC. It codes for CASSPGVSYNEQFF.

The chain joins TRBV7-8 to TRBJ1-5, with 7 nucleotides matching TRBD1. Unmatched junction bases numbered 4, after V lost 5 bases and J lost 3 bases. The CDR3 length is 14 residues. Looked up from germline, CDR1 is SGHVS and CDR2 is FQNEAQ. The CDR3 region is CASSPDRDNQPQHF. The CDR3 DNA sequence: TGTGCCAGCAGCCCTGACAGGGACAATCAGCCCCAGCATTTT.

The V and J genes are TRBV11-2 and TRBJ1-1; maybe TRBD1 (6 bases). This CDR3 is built from 14 residues. The V end lost 1 base, the J end lost 1 base, and 7 bases lay between the germline ends. The germline CDR1 and CDR2 sequences are SGHAT and FQNNGV. The CDR3 is CASSLAGANTEAFF. CDR3 nucleotide sequence: TGTGCCAGCAGCTTAGCAGGGGCGAACACTGAAGCTTTCTTT.

The chain employs TRBV28 and TRBJ2-7, with TRBD2 as a possible D gene (5 bases). V was trimmed by 8 bases and J by 7 bases, leaving 21 bases between them. The CDR3 has 14 amino acids. Looked up from germline, CDR1 is MDHEN and CDR2 is SYDVKM. In nucleotides, the CDR3 is TGTGCCAGCGGGTCTGAGGGTACTACGAGGGAGCAGTACTTC. Encoded protein: CASGSEGTTREQYF.

In this sample, this clone turned up a few times. V usage is TRBV9 and J usage is TRBJ1-5, with TRBD1 as a possible D gene (5 bases). The CDR3 totals 14 residues. CDR1 is SGDLS and CDR2 is YYNGEE in the germline V gene. Trimming left V 0 bases short and J 5 bases short, with 9 bases between. CDR3 DNA sequence: TGTGCCAGCAGCGTAGATCCGGGGGATCAGCCCCAGCATTTT. Translating it yields CASSVDPGDQPQHF.

This chain's CDR3 is CASSFGWRMDGYTF. CDR3 coding DNA: TGTGCCAGCAGCTTTGGGTGGAGGATGGACGGCTACACCTTC. This chain joins TRBV7-2 and TRBJ1-2; D is unresolved. Trimming removed 3 bases from V and 8 bases from J, with 16 bases in between. CDR1 is SGHTA, CDR2 FQGNSA, per germline. There are 14 residues in the CDR3.

The gene calls are TRBV12-5 and TRBJ2-6; D is ambiguous. The CDR3 is made up of 17 amino acids. V was pared by 2 bases and J by 0 bases, with 11 bases between. Germline V lookup: CDR1 LGHNT, CDR2 FRNRAP. CDR3 sequence: CASGLWQANSGANVLTF. The DNA for the CDR3 is TGTGCTAGTGGTTTGTGGCAGGCGAACTCTGGGGCCAACGTCCTGACTTTC.

The chain employs TRBV6-5 and TRBJ1-1; the D is unclear. Looked up from germline, CDR1 is MNHEY and CDR2 is SVGAGI. This CDR3 is 13 amino acids long. The V and J ends lost 2 bases and 3 bases respectively, with 7 bases between them. CDR3 amino acids: CASSYEGYTEAFF. In DNA form, the CDR3 reads TGTGCCAGCAGTTACGAGGGTTACACTGAAGCTTTCTTT.

This chain connects TRBV29-1 to TRBJ2-7; a weak D match, TRBD2 (6 bases). Trimming removed 3 bases at V and 2 bases at J, with 14 bases between. The CDR3 totals 14 residues. Germline assignment: CDR1 SQVTM and CDR2 ANQGSEA. CDR3 coding DNA: TGCAGCGTTGAGCCGCCGGGGGAAACCTACGAGCAGTACTTC. It specifies CSVEPPGETYEQYF.

The CDR3 spells CASSTSRTGGYNEQFF. The CDR3 nucleotides are TGTGCCAGCAGCACCAGTAGGACAGGGGGCTACAATGAGCAGTTCTTC. This sequence joins TRBV7-9 and TRBJ2-1, with TRBD1 matching 10 bases. The CDR3 loop spans 16 amino acids. The V segment lost 5 bases and the J segment 3 bases; nucleotides outside the gene matches: 7. Looked up from germline, CDR1 is SEHNR and CDR2 is FQNEAQ (reference sequence).

This chain joins TRBV5-4 and TRBJ2-1, with D perhaps matching TRBD1 (5 bases). Between the trimmed V and J ends, which lost 7 bases and 5 bases, there was a span of 19 bases. The CDR3 consists of 15 residues. Germline V gene sequence: CDR1 SGHNT, CDR2 YYREEE (reference sequence). The CDR3 spells CASGMAGIRNNEQFF. In nucleotides, the CDR3 is TGTGCCAGCGGGATGGCAGGGATAAGGAACAATGAGCAGTTCTTC.

The rearrangement uses TRBV19 and TRBJ2-1; TRBD2 might be the D (5 bases). CDR3 length equals 13 residues. Trimming took off 9 bases at V and 4 bases at J, with 13 bases between the two ends. CDR1 LNHDA and CDR2 SQIVND come from the germline V gene (reference sequence). The CDR3, as DNA: TGTGCCAGCGGTTTAGCGCCGTACAATGAGCAGTTCTTC. It encodes CASGLAPYNEQFF.

The chain combines TRBV5-1 with TRBJ2-4; D perhaps matches TRBD2 (5 bases). The CDR3 sequence is 16 residues long. The germline CDR1 and CDR2 sequences are SGHRS and YFSETQ. The germline V and J ends were trimmed by 0 bases and 6 bases, with 16 bases remaining between them. The CDR3 bases are TGCGCCAGCAGCTTGGAAGGGAGCCGGGTCGGAAACATTCAGTACTTC. It translates to CASSLEGSRVGNIQYF.

V gene TRBV4-3 combines with J gene TRBJ2-2; 8 bases fit TRBD1. Germline trimming cut 0 bases from V and 3 bases from J; bases unmatched to any gene: 6. Per germline, CDR1 LGHNA and CDR2 YSLEER. This CDR3 contains 17 residues. Written as DNA, the CDR3 is TGCGCCAGCAGCCAAGACTGGCAGGGGGCCGACACCGGGGAGCTGTTTTTT. Protein: CASSQDWQGADTGELFF.

This clone was seen a few times. This chain connects TRBV5-4 to TRBJ2-5; 8 nucleotides match TRBD1. CDR3 size: 14 residues. The J segment lost 5 bases and the V segment lost 4 bases, leaving 7 bases of the junction unmatched. CDR1 is SGHNT, CDR2 YYREEE, per germline (reference sequence). The CDR3 is CASSTGGLRETQYF. The CDR3 DNA follows: TGTGCCAGCAGCACAGGGGGATTAAGGGAGACCCAGTACTTC. The full variable domain, completed using reference TRBV5-4 and TRBJ2-5, is ETGVTQSPTHLIKTRGQQVTLRCSSQSGHNTVSWYQQALGQGPQFIFQYYREEENGRGNFPPRFSGLQFPNYSSELNVNALELDDSALYLCASSTGGLRETQYFGPGTRLLVL.

A remark on this clone: Other DNA variants within this sample encode the same CDR3. The chain uses TRBV6-5 and TRBJ2-5; tentative D call: TRBD1 (5 bases). Germline V gives CDR1 MNHEY, CDR2 SVGAGI. Trimming removed 2 bases at V and 3 bases at J, with 7 bases between. The CDR3 loop spans 13 amino acids. The CDR3 loop reads CASSYDREETQYF. The CDR3 DNA sequence: TGTGCCAGCAGTTACGACAGAGAAGAGACCCAGTACTTC.

This clone has only one observation. V is TRBV15 and J is TRBJ2-7; 8 positions agree with TRBD2. The V segment lost 5 bases and the J segment 7 bases; nucleotides outside the gene matches: 10. The germline V gene has CDR1 LNHNV and CDR2 YYDKDF (reference sequence). This CDR3 contains 14 residues. As DNA, the CDR3 is TGTGCCACCAGCGGGCCAGCGGGGGCCATTGAGCAGTACTTC. Translated, it gives CATSGPAGAIEQYF. The entire variable domain, with the rest obtained from reference TRBV15 and TRBJ2-7, is as follows: DAMVIQNPRYQVTQFGKPVTLSCSQTLNHNVMYWYQQKSSQAPKLLFHYYDKDFNNEADTPDNFQSRRPNTSFCFLDIRSPGLGDTAMYLCATSGPAGAIEQYFGPGTRLTVT.